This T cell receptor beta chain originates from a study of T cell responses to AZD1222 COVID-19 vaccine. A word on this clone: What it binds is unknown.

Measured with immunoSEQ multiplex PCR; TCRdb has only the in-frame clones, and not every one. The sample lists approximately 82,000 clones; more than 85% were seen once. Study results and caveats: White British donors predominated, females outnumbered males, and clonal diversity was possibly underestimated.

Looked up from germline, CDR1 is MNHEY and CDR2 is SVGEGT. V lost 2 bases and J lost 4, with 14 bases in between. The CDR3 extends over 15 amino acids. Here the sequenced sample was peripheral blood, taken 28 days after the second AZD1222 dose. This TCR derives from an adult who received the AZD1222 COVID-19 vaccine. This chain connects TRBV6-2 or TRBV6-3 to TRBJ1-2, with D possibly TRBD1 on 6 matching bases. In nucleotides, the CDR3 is TGTGCCAGCAGTTACCCCGGGACAAACGGCTATGGCTACACCTTC. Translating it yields CASSYPGTNGYGYTF.